A selection of T cell receptor beta chains follows, all from one sample in a study of T cells in tuberculosis. Assay used: immunoSEQ multiplex PCR; TCRdb lists only in-frame clones, some missing. The table lists roughly 30,000 clones, 86% of them singletons. Sample: PBMCs, taken at tuberculosis diagnosis. The origin of the receptors is an adult with tuberculosis. CDR3s include the opening cysteine and the closing phenylalanine or tryptophan. The order of the fields is V gene, J gene, clone size, D gene, CDR3 protein, CDR3 DNA. A D gene is named only where the DNA matches it firmly. Only part of the rows carry a size: once, few, many, or a class if the clone is expanded.

v_call: TRBV27; j_call: TRBJ1-6; clone_size: -; d_call: -; cdr3_aa: CASSLLYSPLHF; cdr3_nt: TGTGCCAGCAGTTTACTCTATTCACCCCTCCACTTT
v_call: TRBV13; j_call: TRBJ1-3; clone_size: -; d_call: -; cdr3_aa: CASSSYSVSDGNTIYF; cdr3_nt: TGTGCCAGCAGCTCTTACTCCGTCAGCGATGGAAACACCATATATTTT
v_call: TRBV19; j_call: TRBJ1-3; clone_size: -; d_call: -; cdr3_aa: CASSQAYSGNTIYF; cdr3_nt: TGTGCCAGTAGCCAGGCCTACTCTGGAAACACCATATATTTT
v_call: TRBV7-8; j_call: TRBJ2-7; clone_size: -; d_call: TRBD1; cdr3_aa: CASSERDRVSYEQYF; cdr3_nt: TGTGCCAGCAGCGAAAGGGACAGGGTCTCCTACGAGCAGTACTTC
v_call: TRBV5-5; j_call: TRBJ2-1; clone_size: -; d_call: TRBD2; cdr3_aa: CASSLREAVSNEQFF; cdr3_nt: TGTGCCAGCAGCTTGCGGGAGGCAGTCTCCAATGAGCAGTTCTTC
v_call: TRBV19; j_call: TRBJ1-1; clone_size: -; d_call: TRBD1; cdr3_aa: CASSMPDRGNSMNTEAFF; cdr3_nt: TGTGCCAGTAGTATGCCGGACAGGGGAAACTCCATGAACACTGAAGCTTTCTTT
v_call: TRBV14; j_call: TRBJ1-6; clone_size: -; d_call: TRBD1; cdr3_aa: CASSHRGRGSPLHF; cdr3_nt: TGTGCCAGCAGCCACAGGGGGCGGGGATCACCCCTCCACTTT
v_call: TRBV28; j_call: TRBJ2-1; clone_size: -; d_call: -; cdr3_aa: CASSLGAVRFF; cdr3_nt: TGTGCCAGCAGTTTGGGGGCGGTACGGTTCTTC
v_call: TRBV10-3; j_call: TRBJ2-7; clone_size: -; d_call: -; cdr3_aa: CAISEGGLEYYEQYF; cdr3_nt: TGTGCCATCAGTGAGGGAGGTCTAGAATACTACGAGCAGTACTTC
v_call: TRBV7-2; j_call: TRBJ1-4; clone_size: -; d_call: TRBD1; cdr3_aa: CASSQTGGAGEKLFF; cdr3_nt: TGTGCCAGCAGTCAAACAGGGGGCGCAGGTGAAAAACTGTTTTTT
v_call: TRBV5-1; j_call: TRBJ2-7; clone_size: few; d_call: TRBD1; cdr3_aa: CASSSGDRLGIYEQYF; cdr3_nt: TGCGCCAGCAGCTCCGGGGACAGGTTGGGGATATACGAGCAGTACTTC
v_call: TRBV2; j_call: TRBJ2-5; clone_size: -; d_call: -; cdr3_aa: CASSEDGSPKTQYF; cdr3_nt: TGTGCCAGCAGTGAAGACGGTAGCCCGAAGACCCAGTACTTC
v_call: TRBV28; j_call: TRBJ2-7; clone_size: -; d_call: TRBD1; cdr3_aa: CASTLHVTGAYEQYF; cdr3_nt: TGTGCCAGCACCCTCCACGTGACAGGGGCCTACGAGCAGTACTTC
v_call: TRBV9; j_call: TRBJ1-1; clone_size: -; d_call: -; cdr3_aa: CASSVAGGTTEAFF; cdr3_nt: TGTGCCAGCAGCGTAGCGGGGGGGACCACTGAAGCTTTCTTT
v_call: TRBV7-2; j_call: TRBJ2-1; clone_size: -; d_call: -; cdr3_aa: CASSLVAAPYNEQFF; cdr3_nt: TGTGCCAGCAGCCTTGTAGCGGCCCCCTACAATGAGCAGTTCTTC
v_call: TRBV28; j_call: TRBJ1-5; clone_size: -; d_call: TRBD1; cdr3_aa: CASRRPGQGNQPQHF; cdr3_nt: TGTGCCAGCAGGAGACCGGGACAGGGGAATCAGCCCCAGCATTTT
v_call: TRBV11-2; j_call: TRBJ1-1; clone_size: -; d_call: -; cdr3_aa: CASSLRAGLSRTEAFF; cdr3_nt: TGTGCCAGCAGCTTAAGAGCAGGGCTCTCGAGGACTGAAGCTTTCTTT
v_call: TRBV4-1; j_call: TRBJ2-2; clone_size: -; d_call: TRBD2; cdr3_aa: CASSQPSGRETGELFF; cdr3_nt: TGCGCCAGCAGCCAACCTAGCGGGAGGGAAACCGGGGAGCTGTTTTTT
v_call: TRBV5-8; j_call: TRBJ1-4; clone_size: -; d_call: TRBD1; cdr3_aa: CASSFGTGNEKLFF; cdr3_nt: TGTGCCAGCAGCTTTGGGACAGGGAACGAAAAACTGTTTTTT
v_call: TRBV6-5; j_call: TRBJ1-4; clone_size: -; d_call: TRBD1; cdr3_aa: CASSNDRDEKLFF; cdr3_nt: TGTGCCAGCAGCAACGACAGGGATGAAAAACTGTTTTTT
v_call: TRBV30; j_call: TRBJ2-5; clone_size: -; d_call: -; cdr3_aa: CAWSGLGAETQYF; cdr3_nt: TGTGCCTGGAGTGGATTGGGGGCTGAGACCCAGTACTTC
v_call: TRBV10-3; j_call: TRBJ2-7; clone_size: -; d_call: -; cdr3_aa: CAISQGPLSYEQYF; cdr3_nt: TGTGCCATCAGTCAGGGTCCCCTCTCCTACGAGCAGTACTTC
v_call: TRBV7-3; j_call: TRBJ1-1; clone_size: -; d_call: TRBD1; cdr3_aa: CASSLYGDRGFTEAFF; cdr3_nt: TGTGCCAGCAGCTTATATGGGGACAGAGGTTTTACTGAAGCTTTCTTT
v_call: TRBV5-6; j_call: TRBJ1-6; clone_size: -; d_call: -; cdr3_aa: CASSKRTAIYSPLHF; cdr3_nt: TGTGCCAGCAGCAAGAGGACAGCCATTTATTCACCCCTCCACTTT
v_call: TRBV5-8; j_call: TRBJ1-4; clone_size: -; d_call: -; cdr3_aa: CASHAKGRANEKLFF; cdr3_nt: TGTGCCAGCCACGCCAAGGGGAGGGCTAATGAAAAACTGTTTTTT
v_call: TRBV4-1; j_call: TRBJ2-7; clone_size: -; d_call: TRBD1; cdr3_aa: CASSHPGQGPRAQYF; cdr3_nt: TGCGCCAGCAGCCATCCGGGACAGGGGCCCCGGGCGCAGTACTTC
v_call: TRBV4-1; j_call: TRBJ2-1; clone_size: once; d_call: -; cdr3_aa: CASSQGRSVYNEQFF; cdr3_nt: TGCGCCAGCAGCCAAGGGCGTAGCGTATACAATGAGCAGTTCTTC
v_call: TRBV11-2; j_call: TRBJ2-3; clone_size: few; d_call: -; cdr3_aa: CASRGTRLKSDTQYF; cdr3_nt: TGTGCCAGTCGGGGGACCCGCCTTAAATCAGATACGCAGTATTTT
v_call: TRBV6-1; j_call: TRBJ1-1; clone_size: -; d_call: -; cdr3_aa: CASPLRGGSEAFF; cdr3_nt: TGTGCCAGTCCTCTAAGGGGGGGTAGTGAAGCTTTCTTT
v_call: TRBV27; j_call: TRBJ1-2; clone_size: -; d_call: -; cdr3_aa: CASSLSQGYGYTF; cdr3_nt: TGTGCCAGCAGTTTATCTCAGGGGTATGGCTACACCTTC
v_call: TRBV5-1; j_call: TRBJ2-3; clone_size: -; d_call: -; cdr3_aa: CASTRLGTDTQYF; cdr3_nt: TGCGCCAGCACGCGCCTGGGCACAGATACGCAGTATTTT
v_call: TRBV21-1; j_call: TRBJ1-3; clone_size: -; d_call: -; cdr3_aa: CARNRGHYSGNTIYF; cdr3_nt: TGTGCCAGGAACAGGGGGCACTACTCTGGAAACACCATATATTTT
v_call: TRBV23-1; j_call: TRBJ2-7; clone_size: -; d_call: -; cdr3_aa: CASSQRDFRGSYEQYF; cdr3_nt: TGCGCCAGCAGTCAACGCGATTTTCGGGGGTCCTACGAGCAGTACTTC
v_call: TRBV18; j_call: TRBJ2-3; clone_size: -; d_call: -; cdr3_aa: CASSPNAPGHPTDTQYF; cdr3_nt: TGTGCCAGCTCACCTAATGCACCGGGACACCCCACAGATACGCAGTATTTT
v_call: TRBV28; j_call: TRBJ2-1; clone_size: -; d_call: TRBD1; cdr3_aa: CASSLRQGGEQFF; cdr3_nt: TGTGCCAGCAGTTTAAGACAGGGTGGTGAGCAGTTCTTC
v_call: TRBV27; j_call: TRBJ2-3; clone_size: -; d_call: TRBD2; cdr3_aa: CASSLRTSGAFTDTQYF; cdr3_nt: TGTGCCAGCAGTTTACGGACTAGCGGCGCATTCACAGATACGCAGTATTTT
v_call: TRBV18; j_call: TRBJ2-7; clone_size: -; d_call: TRBD2; cdr3_aa: CASSAGTSGKSSYEQYF; cdr3_nt: TGTGCCAGCTCAGCAGGGACTAGCGGGAAGAGCTCCTACGAGCAGTACTTC
v_call: TRBV30; j_call: TRBJ1-1; clone_size: -; d_call: TRBD1; cdr3_aa: CAWSEQGYTEAFF; cdr3_nt: TGTGCCTGGAGTGAACAGGGGTACACTGAAGCTTTCTTT
v_call: TRBV6-5; j_call: TRBJ2-1; clone_size: -; d_call: -; cdr3_aa: CASSYAHAYNEQFF; cdr3_nt: TGTGCCAGCAGTTATGCACATGCCTACAATGAGCAGTTCTTC
v_call: TRBV5-1; j_call: TRBJ1-4; clone_size: once; d_call: TRBD1; cdr3_aa: CASQTGTNEEKLFF; cdr3_nt: TGCGCCAGCCAGACAGGGACCAACGAGGAAAAACTGTTTTTT
v_call: TRBV6-5; j_call: TRBJ1-1; clone_size: -; d_call: -; cdr3_aa: CASGGTEAFF; cdr3_nt: TGTGCCAGCGGAGGGACTGAAGCTTTCTTT
v_call: TRBV13; j_call: TRBJ1-1; clone_size: once; d_call: -; cdr3_aa: CASSLEGHRFQVNTEAFF; cdr3_nt: TGTGCCAGCAGCTTAGAGGGACACCGGTTTCAGGTGAACACTGAAGCTTTCTTT
v_call: TRBV30; j_call: TRBJ2-2; clone_size: -; d_call: -; cdr3_aa: CAWVPSNTGELFF; cdr3_nt: TGTGCCTGGGTTCCTTCGAACACCGGGGAGCTGTTTTTT
v_call: TRBV4-1; j_call: TRBJ1-1; clone_size: -; d_call: TRBD1; cdr3_aa: CASSQDEGATGQLKNTEAFF; cdr3_nt: TGCGCCAGCAGCCAAGATGAGGGGGCAACGGGACAGCTGAAGAACACTGAAGCTTTCTTT
v_call: TRBV4-1; j_call: TRBJ2-1; clone_size: few; d_call: -; cdr3_aa: CASSQDASSYNEQFF; cdr3_nt: TGCGCCAGCAGCCAAGATGCGAGCTCCTACAATGAGCAGTTCTTC
v_call: TRBV4-2; j_call: TRBJ2-3; clone_size: -; d_call: TRBD2; cdr3_aa: CASSPLAGVGGTDTQYF; cdr3_nt: TGTGCCAGCAGCCCGTTAGCGGGAGTAGGTGGCACAGATACGCAGTATTTT
v_call: TRBV2; j_call: TRBJ1-1; clone_size: -; d_call: TRBD1; cdr3_aa: CASRSSTGTVNTEAFF; cdr3_nt: TGTGCCAGCAGATCCTCTACCGGGACAGTTAACACTGAAGCTTTCTTT
v_call: TRBV27; j_call: TRBJ1-2; clone_size: -; d_call: -; cdr3_aa: CASSLSSGNYGYTF; cdr3_nt: TGTGCCAGCAGTTTATCGTCAGGGAACTATGGCTACACCTTC
v_call: TRBV11-2; j_call: TRBJ2-7; clone_size: -; d_call: -; cdr3_aa: CASSLAASDYYEQYF; cdr3_nt: TGTGCCAGCAGCTTAGCGGCTAGCGATTACTACGAGCAGTACTTC
v_call: TRBV10-3; j_call: TRBJ1-1; clone_size: -; d_call: -; cdr3_aa: CAIRQGEENTEAFF; cdr3_nt: TGTGCCATCAGACAGGGAGAAGAGAACACTGAAGCTTTCTTT
v_call: TRBV19; j_call: TRBJ2-5; clone_size: once; d_call: TRBD2; cdr3_aa: CASSRGLAGGPRLLGETQYF; cdr3_nt: TGTGCCAGTAGTCGGGGACTAGCGGGGGGGCCTAGGCTGTTGGGAGAGACCCAGTACTTC
v_call: TRBV7-6; j_call: TRBJ2-1; clone_size: -; d_call: TRBD2; cdr3_aa: CASSLAGTSGGALYNEQFF; cdr3_nt: TGTGCCAGCAGCTTAGCCGGGACTAGCGGGGGGGCCCTCTACAATGAGCAGTTCTTC
v_call: TRBV4-1; j_call: TRBJ2-2; clone_size: -; d_call: TRBD1; cdr3_aa: CASSHPGQGAGELFF; cdr3_nt: TGCGCCAGCAGCCACCCGGGACAGGGGGCCGGGGAGCTGTTTTTT
v_call: TRBV27; j_call: TRBJ1-6; clone_size: -; d_call: -; cdr3_aa: CASGLSGPLHF; cdr3_nt: TGTGCCAGCGGCCTGTCGGGACCCCTCCACTTT
v_call: TRBV14; j_call: TRBJ2-7; clone_size: -; d_call: TRBD2; cdr3_aa: CASSPPGAGQERGSYEQYF; cdr3_nt: TGTGCCAGCAGCCCCCCGGGGGCAGGTCAGGAGCGGGGGTCCTACGAGCAGTACTTC
v_call: TRBV6-1; j_call: TRBJ1-5; clone_size: -; d_call: TRBD1; cdr3_aa: CASSPGQGEQPQHF; cdr3_nt: TGTGCCAGCAGCCCCGGACAGGGTGAACAGCCCCAGCATTTT
v_call: TRBV4-1; j_call: TRBJ2-2; clone_size: -; d_call: TRBD2; cdr3_aa: CASSGRTSGRGTGELFF; cdr3_nt: TGCGCCAGCAGCGGAAGGACTAGCGGGAGGGGCACCGGGGAGCTGTTTTTT
v_call: TRBV29-1; j_call: TRBJ2-7; clone_size: -; d_call: -; cdr3_aa: CSVDSTYEQYF; cdr3_nt: TGCAGCGTTGACAGTACCTACGAGCAGTACTTC
v_call: TRBV10-3; j_call: TRBJ1-2; clone_size: -; d_call: TRBD1; cdr3_aa: CATGEGQNYGYTF; cdr3_nt: TGTGCCACCGGAGAGGGACAGAACTATGGCTACACCTTC
v_call: TRBV7-6; j_call: TRBJ1-1; clone_size: -; d_call: TRBD1; cdr3_aa: CASSYRGSTEAFF; cdr3_nt: TGTGCCAGCAGCTACAGGGGTTCGACTGAAGCTTTCTTT